The clone carrying this T cell receptor (beta chain) was recorded only once. The sample comes from a study of control samples from healthy donors and cancer patients. Produced via immunoSEQ multiplex PCR; TCRdb's table is partial and in-frame only. The data show 55,000 to 90,000 clones, over 75% seen once. This CDR3 comprises 15 residues. The V end lost 3 bases, the J end lost 1 base, and 13 bases lay between the germline ends. Germline CDR1 is MNHNY and CDR2 is SVGAGI (reference sequence). This TCR came from a man between 45 and 60 years old in good health. The chain links TRBV6-6 to TRBJ2-7; D not certain. Source material: blood. The CDR3, as DNA: TGTGCCAGCAGTTATATACTAACCCGATCCTACGAGCAGTACTTC. Translation gives CASSYILTRSYEQYF.